This T cell receptor beta chain stems from a study of graft-versus-host responses after intestinal transplantation. Using immunoSEQ multiplex PCR, the repertoire was profiled, and TCRdb retains in-frame clones only, with some absent. Seen here are approximately 89,000 clones, roughly 93% observed once, and the top ten hold around 1.2%. Germline CDR1 and CDR2: SGHNT and YYREEE (reference sequence). This CDR3 comprises 17 residues. The V segment lost 4 bases and the J segment 3 bases; nucleotides outside the gene matches: 13. Of note for this clone: Its matching antigen is unknown.

The source material was unstimulated CD8+ T cells sorted from spleen or lymph node cells, sampled before transplant. The chain combines TRBV5-4 with TRBJ2-7, with 10 bases identical to TRBD1. This clonotype was obtained from a human donor who was the organ donor for an intestinal transplant. This CDR3 reads CASSVDRGSPMNYEQYF. The CDR3 DNA reads TGTGCCAGCAGCGTGGACAGGGGGTCCCCCATGAACTACGAGCAGTACTTC.